This T cell receptor beta chain was retrieved from a study of cytomegalovirus exposure and HLA in healthy donors. Study conclusions and caveats: According to the study, roughly 160 TCR beta chains were cytomegalovirus-associated.

The donors belonged to the roughly 110-subject validation cohort, separate from the approximately 670-subject first cohort. As regards this clone: Antigen unknown.

The CDR3 contains 14 residues. Germline V gives CDR1 ENHRY, CDR2 SYGVKD. V lost 9 bases, J lost 7 bases, and 9 bases stayed unmatched. Sequencing used immunoSEQ multiplex PCR; TCRdb keeps in-frame clones, though not all of them. The sample contains about 200,000 clones, roughly 88% of which appear only once. This rearrangement joins TRBV10-3 to TRBJ2-1, with 10 bases matching TRBD1. This clonotype was sampled from a woman under 40 in good health and CMV-seropositive. What was sequenced was PBMCs. The CDR3 sequence: CAISGTGVVNEQFF. The CDR3 nucleotides read TGTGCCATTTCCGGGACAGGGGTTGTTAATGAGCAGTTCTTC.